Here is one TCR beta chain with its context. The sample comes from a study of cytomegalovirus exposure and HLA in healthy donors. Primers for the PCR totalled 60 Vbeta and 13 Jbeta. Profiled with immunoSEQ multiplex PCR; TCRdb holds only in-frame clones, not every one. The data show approximately 200,000 clones, with less than 85% seen just once and about 5% held by the top ten. The CDR3 sequence is 14 residues long. Germline loops: CDR1 MNHEY, CDR2 SVGAGI. Trimming at V came to 2 bases and at J to 8 bases, leaving 1 base not matched to a gene. The sample taken for sequencing was PBMCs. The V and J genes are TRBV6-5 and TRBJ1-6; 9 bases are a match to TRBD1. The TCR was taken from a young man in good health and CMV-seropositive. CDR3 amino acids: CASSYDRGDSPLHF. The CDR3 region has the DNA TGTGCCAGCAGTTACGACAGGGGGGATTCACCCCTCCACTTT.